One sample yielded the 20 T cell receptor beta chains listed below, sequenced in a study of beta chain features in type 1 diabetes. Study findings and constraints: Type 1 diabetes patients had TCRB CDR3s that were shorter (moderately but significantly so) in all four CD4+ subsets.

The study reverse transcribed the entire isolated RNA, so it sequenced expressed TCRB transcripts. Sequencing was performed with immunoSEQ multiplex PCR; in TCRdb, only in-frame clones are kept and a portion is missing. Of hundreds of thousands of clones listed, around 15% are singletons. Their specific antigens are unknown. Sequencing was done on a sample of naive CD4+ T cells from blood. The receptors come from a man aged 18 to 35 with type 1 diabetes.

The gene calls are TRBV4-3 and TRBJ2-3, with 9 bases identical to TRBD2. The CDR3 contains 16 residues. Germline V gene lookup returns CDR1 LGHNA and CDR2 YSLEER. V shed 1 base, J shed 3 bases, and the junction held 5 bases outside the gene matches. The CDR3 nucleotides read TGCGCCAGCAGCCAAGGTGCTGCGGGAGGGACAGATACGCAGTATTTT. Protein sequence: CASSQGAAGGTDTQYF.

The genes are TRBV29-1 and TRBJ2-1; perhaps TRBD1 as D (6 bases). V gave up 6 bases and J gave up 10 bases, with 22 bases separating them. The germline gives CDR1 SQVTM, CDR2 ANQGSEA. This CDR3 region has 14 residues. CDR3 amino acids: CSVSRGQSSGEQFF. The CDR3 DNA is TGCAGCGTATCGAGGGGACAATCGTCCGGGGAGCAGTTCTTC.

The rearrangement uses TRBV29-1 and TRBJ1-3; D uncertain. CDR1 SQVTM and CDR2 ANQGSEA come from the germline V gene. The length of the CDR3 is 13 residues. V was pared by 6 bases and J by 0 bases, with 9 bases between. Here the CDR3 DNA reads TGCAGCGTCACGCCCCACTCTGGAAACACCATATATTTT. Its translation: CSVTPHSGNTIYF.

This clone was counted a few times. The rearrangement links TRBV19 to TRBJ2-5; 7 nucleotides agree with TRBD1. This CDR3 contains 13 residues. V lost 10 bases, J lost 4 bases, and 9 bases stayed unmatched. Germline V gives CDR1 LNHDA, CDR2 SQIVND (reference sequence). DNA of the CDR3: TGTGCCACTCAGACGGCAGGGGGAGAGACCCAGTACTTC. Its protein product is CATQTAGGETQYF. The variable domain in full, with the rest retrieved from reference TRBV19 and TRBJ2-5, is DGGITQSPKYLFRKEGQNVTLSCEQNLNHDAMYWYRQDPGQGLRLIYYSQIVNDFQKGDIAEGYSVSREKKESFPLTVTSAQKNPTAFYLCATQTAGGETQYFGPGTRLLVL.

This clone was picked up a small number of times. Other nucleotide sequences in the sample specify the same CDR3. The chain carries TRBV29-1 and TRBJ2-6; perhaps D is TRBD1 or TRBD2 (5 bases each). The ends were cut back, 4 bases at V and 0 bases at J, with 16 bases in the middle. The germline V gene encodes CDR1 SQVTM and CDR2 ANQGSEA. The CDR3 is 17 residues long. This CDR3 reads CSVGGRDQRSGANVLTF. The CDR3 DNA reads TGCAGCGTTGGTGGACGGGACCAACGCTCTGGGGCCAACGTCCTGACTTTC. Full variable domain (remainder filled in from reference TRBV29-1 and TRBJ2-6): SAVISQKPSRDICQRGTSLTIQCQVDSQVTMMFWYRQQPGQSLTLIATANQGSEATYESGFVIDKFPISRPNLTFSTLTVSNMSPEDSSIYLCSVGGRDQRSGANVLTFGAGSRLTVL.

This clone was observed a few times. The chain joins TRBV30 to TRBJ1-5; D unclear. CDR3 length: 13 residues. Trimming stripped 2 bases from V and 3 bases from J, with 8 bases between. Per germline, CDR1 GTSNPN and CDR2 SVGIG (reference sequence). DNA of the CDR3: TGTGCCTGGAGTCGGGATTACAATCAGCCCCAGCATTTT. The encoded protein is CAWSRDYNQPQHF.

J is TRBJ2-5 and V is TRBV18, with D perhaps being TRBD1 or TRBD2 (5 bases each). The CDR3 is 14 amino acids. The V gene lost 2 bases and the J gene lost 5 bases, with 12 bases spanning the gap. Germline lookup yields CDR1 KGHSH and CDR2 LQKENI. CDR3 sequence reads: CASSPIGGLETQYF. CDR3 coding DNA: TGTGCCAGCTCACCAATTGGGGGATTGGAGACCCAGTACTTC.

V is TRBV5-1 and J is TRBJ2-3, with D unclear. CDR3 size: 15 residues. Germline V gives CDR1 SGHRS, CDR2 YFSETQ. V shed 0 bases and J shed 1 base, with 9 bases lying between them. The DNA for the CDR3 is TGCGCCAGCAGCTTGGTGGCCACGGGCACAGATACGCAGTATTTT. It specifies CASSLVATGTDTQYF.

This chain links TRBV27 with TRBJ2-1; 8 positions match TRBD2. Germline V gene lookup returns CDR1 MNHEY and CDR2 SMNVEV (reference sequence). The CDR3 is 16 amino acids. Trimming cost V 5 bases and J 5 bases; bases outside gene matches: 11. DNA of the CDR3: TGTGCCAGCAGTCCCCCCCCACGGGAGGGCGACAATGAGCAGTTCTTC. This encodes CASSPPPREGDNEQFF.

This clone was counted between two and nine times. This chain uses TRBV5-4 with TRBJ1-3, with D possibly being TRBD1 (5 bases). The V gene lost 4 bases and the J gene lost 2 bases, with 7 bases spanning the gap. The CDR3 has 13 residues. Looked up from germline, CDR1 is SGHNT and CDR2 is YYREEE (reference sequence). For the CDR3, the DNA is TGTGCCAGCAGCCCCAGGGCTGGAAACACCATATATTTT. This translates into CASSPRAGNTIYF.

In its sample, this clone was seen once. CDR3 residues: CASSLGYTIYF. In DNA, the CDR3 is TGTGCCAGCAGCCTGGGCTACACCATATATTTT. V gene TRBV6-5 combines with J gene TRBJ1-3; D is undetermined. This CDR3 has 11 residues. Trimming took off 6 bases at V and 8 bases at J, with 8 bases between the two ends. Germline assignment: CDR1 MNHEY and CDR2 SVGAGI.

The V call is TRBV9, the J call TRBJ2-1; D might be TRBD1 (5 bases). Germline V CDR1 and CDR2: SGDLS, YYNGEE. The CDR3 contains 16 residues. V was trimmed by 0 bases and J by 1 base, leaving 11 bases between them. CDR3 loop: CASSVGGQLSYNEQFF. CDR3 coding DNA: TGTGCCAGCAGCGTAGGGGGCCAATTATCCTACAATGAGCAGTTCTTC. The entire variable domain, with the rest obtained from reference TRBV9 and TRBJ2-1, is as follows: DSGVTQTPKHLITATGQRVTLRCSPRSGDLSVYWYQQSLDQGLQFLIQYYNGEERAKGNILERFSAQQFPDLHSELNLSSLELGDSALYFCASSVGGQLSYNEQFFGPGTRLTVL.

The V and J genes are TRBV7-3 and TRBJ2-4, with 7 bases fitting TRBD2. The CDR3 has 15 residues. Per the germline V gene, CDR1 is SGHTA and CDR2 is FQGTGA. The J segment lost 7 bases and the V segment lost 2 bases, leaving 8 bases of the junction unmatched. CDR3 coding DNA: TGTGCCAGCAGCTTATTCCCGGGGGGACCGAACATTCAGTACTTC. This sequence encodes CASSLFPGGPNIQYF.

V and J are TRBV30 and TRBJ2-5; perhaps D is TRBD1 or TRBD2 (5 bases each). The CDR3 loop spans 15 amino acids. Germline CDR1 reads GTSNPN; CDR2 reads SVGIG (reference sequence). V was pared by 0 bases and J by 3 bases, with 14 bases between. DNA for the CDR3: TGTGCCTGGAGTGTTTTGAGGGACCCGAAAGAGACCCAGTACTTC. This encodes CAWSVLRDPKETQYF. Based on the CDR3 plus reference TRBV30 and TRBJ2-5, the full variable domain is SQTIHQWPATLVQPVGSPLSLECTVEGTSNPNLYWYRQAAGRGLQLLFYSVGIGQISSEVPQNLSASRPQDRQFILSSKKLLLSDSGFYLCAWSVLRDPKETQYFGPGTRLLVL.

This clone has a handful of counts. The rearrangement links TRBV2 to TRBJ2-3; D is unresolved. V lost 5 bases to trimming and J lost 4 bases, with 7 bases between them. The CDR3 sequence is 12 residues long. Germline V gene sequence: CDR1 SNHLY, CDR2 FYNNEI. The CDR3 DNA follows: TGTGCCAGCAGTTGGACGTCAGATACGCAGTATTTT. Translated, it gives CASSWTSDTQYF.

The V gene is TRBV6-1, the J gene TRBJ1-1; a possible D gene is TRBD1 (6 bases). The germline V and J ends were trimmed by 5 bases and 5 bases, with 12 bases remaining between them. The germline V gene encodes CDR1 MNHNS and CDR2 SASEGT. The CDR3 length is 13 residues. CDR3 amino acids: CASSSDRGTEAFF. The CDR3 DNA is TGTGCCAGCAGTTCGGACAGAGGGACTGAAGCTTTCTTT.

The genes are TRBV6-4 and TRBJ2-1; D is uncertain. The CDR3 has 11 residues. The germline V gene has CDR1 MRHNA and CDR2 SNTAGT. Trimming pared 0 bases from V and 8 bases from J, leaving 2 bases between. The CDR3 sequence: CASSDSYEQFF. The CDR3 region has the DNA TGTGCCAGCAGTGACTCTTATGAGCAGTTCTTC.

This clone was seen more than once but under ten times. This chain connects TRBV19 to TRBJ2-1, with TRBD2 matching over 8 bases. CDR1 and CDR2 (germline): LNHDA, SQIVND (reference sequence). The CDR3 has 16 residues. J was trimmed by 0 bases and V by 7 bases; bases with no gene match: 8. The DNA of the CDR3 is TGTGCCAGTATGGGTAGCGGGGCCCGCTCCTACAATGAGCAGTTCTTC. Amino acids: CASMGSGARSYNEQFF.

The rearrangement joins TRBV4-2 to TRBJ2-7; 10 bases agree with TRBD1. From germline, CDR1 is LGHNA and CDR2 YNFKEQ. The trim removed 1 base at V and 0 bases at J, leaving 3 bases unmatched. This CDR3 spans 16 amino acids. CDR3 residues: CASSQVWDRGSYEQYF. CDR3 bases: TGTGCCAGCAGCCAAGTATGGGACAGGGGCTCCTACGAGCAGTACTTC.

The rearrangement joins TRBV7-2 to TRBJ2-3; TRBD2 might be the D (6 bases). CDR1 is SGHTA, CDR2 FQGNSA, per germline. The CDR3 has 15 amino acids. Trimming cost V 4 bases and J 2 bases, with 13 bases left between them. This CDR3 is CASSSRRAVTDTQYF. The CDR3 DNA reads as TGTGCCAGCAGCTCGAGGAGGGCCGTCACAGATACGCAGTATTTT.